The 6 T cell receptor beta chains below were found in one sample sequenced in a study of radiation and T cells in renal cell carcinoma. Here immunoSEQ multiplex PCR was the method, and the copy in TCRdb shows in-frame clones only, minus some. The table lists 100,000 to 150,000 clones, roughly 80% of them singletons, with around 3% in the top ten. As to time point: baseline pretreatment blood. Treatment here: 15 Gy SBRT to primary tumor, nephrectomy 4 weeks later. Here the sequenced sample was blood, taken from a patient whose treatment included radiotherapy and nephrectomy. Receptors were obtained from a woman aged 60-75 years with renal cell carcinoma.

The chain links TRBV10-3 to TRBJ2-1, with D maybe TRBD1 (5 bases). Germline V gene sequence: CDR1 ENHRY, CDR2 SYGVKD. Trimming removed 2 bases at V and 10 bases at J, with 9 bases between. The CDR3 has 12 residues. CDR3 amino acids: CAISEGPGEQFF. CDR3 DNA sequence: TGTGCCATCAGTGAGGGTCCAGGGGAGCAGTTCTTC.

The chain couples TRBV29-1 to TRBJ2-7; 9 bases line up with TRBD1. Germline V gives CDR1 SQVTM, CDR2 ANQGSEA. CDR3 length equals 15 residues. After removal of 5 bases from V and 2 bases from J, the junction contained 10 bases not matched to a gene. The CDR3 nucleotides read TGCAGCGTTTATTCCTCCGGGACAGGGACCTACGAGCAGTACTTC. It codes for CSVYSSGTGTYEQYF.

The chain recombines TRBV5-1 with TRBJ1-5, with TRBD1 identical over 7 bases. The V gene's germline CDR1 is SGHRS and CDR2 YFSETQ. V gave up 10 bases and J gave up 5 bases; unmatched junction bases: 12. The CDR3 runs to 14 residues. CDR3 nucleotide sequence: TGCGCCTGCCGACCCGGGACAGCGGATCAGCCCCAGCATTTT. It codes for CACRPGTADQPQHF.

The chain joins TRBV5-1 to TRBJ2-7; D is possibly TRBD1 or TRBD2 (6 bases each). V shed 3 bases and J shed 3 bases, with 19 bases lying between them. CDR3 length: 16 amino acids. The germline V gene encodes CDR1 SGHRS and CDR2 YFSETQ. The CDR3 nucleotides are TGCGCCAGCAGCTGGGATGTACAGGGAGGCCGCTACGAGCAGTACTTC. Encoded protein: CASSWDVQGGRYEQYF.

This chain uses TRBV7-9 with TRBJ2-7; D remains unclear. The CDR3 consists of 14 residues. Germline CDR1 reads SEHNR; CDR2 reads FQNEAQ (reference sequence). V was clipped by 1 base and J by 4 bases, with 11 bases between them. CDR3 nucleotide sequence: TGTGCCAGCAGCTTAGATGCGAAACCTTACGAGCAGTACTTC. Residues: CASSLDAKPYEQYF.

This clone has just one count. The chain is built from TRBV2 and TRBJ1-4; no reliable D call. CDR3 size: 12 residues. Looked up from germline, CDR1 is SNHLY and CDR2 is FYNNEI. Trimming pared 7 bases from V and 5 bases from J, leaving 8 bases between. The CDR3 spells CASITENEKLFF. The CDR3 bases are TGTGCCAGCATTACGGAGAATGAAAAACTGTTTTTT. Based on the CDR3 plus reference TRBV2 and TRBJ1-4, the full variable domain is EPEVTQTPSHQVTQMGQEVILRCVPISNHLYFYWYRQILGQKVEFLVSFYNNEISEKSEIFDDQFSVERPDGSNFTLKIRSTKLEDSAMYFCASITENEKLFFGSGTQLSVL.